The next 30 T cell receptor beta chains were all read from a single sample in a study of Tregs in tolerant kidney transplant recipients. Data came from immunoSEQ multiplex PCR; TCRdb stores just in-frame clones and leaves some out. The repertoire holds under 85,000 clones, with about 88% as singletons. Sequenced here: CD4+ T cells from blood, sampled before the transplant. These receptors were taken from a human donor who received a combined kidney and bone marrow transplant.

The chain links TRBV7-6 to TRBJ2-1, with TRBD2 identical over 9 bases. V lost 3 bases to trimming and J lost 0 bases; unmatched junction nucleotides: 15. Per germline, CDR1 SGHVS and CDR2 FNYEAQ. This CDR3 region has 20 residues. The CDR3 nucleotides read TGTGCCAGCAGCTTTAGGAGGGGACTAGCCGTAAAGGACTCCTACAATGAGCAGTTCTTC. This encodes CASSFRRGLAVKDSYNEQFF.

V gene TRBV5-1 combines with J gene TRBJ2-7; no firm D call. Between the trimmed V and J ends, which lost 1 base and 2 bases, there was a span of 7 bases. The CDR3 length is 13 residues. Germline values: CDR1 SGHRS, CDR2 YFSETQ. The CDR3 is CASSLTNAYEQYF. CDR3 DNA sequence: TGCGCCAGCAGCTTGACTAACGCCTACGAGCAGTACTTC. The variable domain in full, completed from reference TRBV5-1 and TRBJ2-7, reads KAGVTQTPRYLIKTRGQQVTLSCSPISGHRSVSWYQQTPGQGLQFLFEYFSETQRNKGNFPGRFSGRQFSNSRSEMNVSTLELGDSALYLCASSLTNAYEQYFGPGTRLTVT.

This chain links TRBV30 with TRBJ1-6; 10 bases align to TRBD1. Germline assignment: CDR1 GTSNPN and CDR2 SVGIG (reference sequence). The CDR3 is 13 residues long. The V and J ends lost 6 bases and 7 bases, in that order; junction bases with no gene match: 3. For the CDR3, the DNA is TGTGCCTGCCGGACAGGGGGAAATTCACCCCTCCACTTT. This encodes CACRTGGNSPLHF.

This chain connects TRBV7-2 to TRBJ1-4; weak D call: TRBD1 (5 bases). The CDR3 loop spans 15 amino acids. The V gene's germline CDR1 is SGHTA and CDR2 FQGNSA. V was clipped by 1 base and J by 8 bases, with 14 bases between them. The CDR3: CASSLEGKKGEKLFF. CDR3 nucleotide sequence: TGTGCCAGCAGCTTAGAGGGGAAAAAGGGAGAAAAACTGTTTTTT.

The V call is TRBV10-3, the J call TRBJ1-5, with 8 bases lining up with TRBD1. Germline-derived CDR1 and CDR2 are ENHRY and SYGVKD. J gave up 6 bases and V 5 bases, and 6 bases lay outside the gene matches. The CDR3 loop spans 14 amino acids. The CDR3 DNA is TGTGCCATCAGTCAGACAGGGGCTGGTCAGCCCCAGCATTTT. It is translated as CAISQTGAGQPQHF.

This sequence joins TRBV11-1 and TRBJ2-3; 8 positions match TRBD1. The CDR3 has 15 amino acids. Trimming removed 5 bases from V and 5 bases from J; junction bases left unmatched: 9. Germline CDR1 and CDR2: SGHAT and FQDESV (reference sequence). The CDR3 nucleotides are TGTGCCAGCAGCGGAGGACAGGGATGGGGAGATACGCAGTATTTT. This codes for CASSGGQGWGDTQYF.

The chain has TRBV15 and TRBJ2-5, with D possibly matching TRBD2 (7 bases). The germline V gene has CDR1 LNHNV and CDR2 YYDKDF (reference sequence). The CDR3 runs to 15 residues. Trimming cost V 2 bases and J 3 bases, with 13 bases left between them. CDR3 DNA: TGTGCCACCAGCAGAAACGGGGGGCAGGAAGAGACCCAGTACTTC. It encodes CATSRNGGQEETQYF. Filled out from reference TRBV15 and TRBJ2-5, the complete variable domain reads DAMVIQNPRYQVTQFGKPVTLSCSQTLNHNVMYWYQQKSSQAPKLLFHYYDKDFNNEADTPDNFQSRRPNTSFCFLDIRSPGLGDTAMYLCATSRNGGQEETQYFGPGTRLLVL.

This clone was recorded only once. This chain uses TRBV6-6 with TRBJ2-2; 8 nucleotides agree with TRBD1. This CDR3 is built from 15 residues. In germline, CDR1 is MNHNY, CDR2 SVGAGI (reference sequence). Germline trimming cut 10 bases from V and 4 bases from J; bases unmatched to any gene: 11. CDR3 region: CATVPTGQATGELFF. The CDR3 nucleotides are TGTGCCACCGTGCCGACGGGACAGGCCACCGGGGAGCTGTTTTTT.

This chain connects TRBV10-3 to TRBJ2-7; maybe TRBD1 (5 bases). V shed 2 bases and J shed 6 bases, with 14 bases lying between them. Germline CDR1 and CDR2: ENHRY and SYGVKD. This CDR3 contains 14 residues. The CDR3 reads CAISESPSGIEQYF. The CDR3 DNA sequence: TGTGCCATCAGTGAGAGTCCCTCAGGGATCGAGCAGTACTTC.

The rearrangement links TRBV5-1 to TRBJ2-1; 10 nucleotides line up with TRBD2. The CDR3 has 15 amino acids. Looked up from germline, CDR1 is SGHRS and CDR2 is YFSETQ. Trimming removed 4 bases from V and 8 bases from J; junction bases left unmatched: 9. CDR3 DNA sequence: TGCGCCAGCAGCATCACTAGCGGGGAGGTGGATGAGCAGTTCTTC. It encodes CASSITSGEVDEQFF.

The chain links TRBV30 to TRBJ1-3; no clear D gene. V gave up 8 bases and J gave up 1 base, with 12 bases separating them. The germline V gene encodes CDR1 GTSNPN and CDR2 SVGIG (reference sequence). The CDR3 sequence is 13 residues long. The CDR3 region has the DNA TGTGCCCACGAGTCCGGTTCTGGAAACACCATATATTTT. This encodes CAHESGSGNTIYF.

The gene calls are TRBV6-5 and TRBJ2-2; perhaps TRBD1 as D (6 bases). In germline, CDR1 is MNHEY, CDR2 SVGAGI. This CDR3 spans 14 amino acids. V was trimmed by 9 bases and J by 5 bases, leaving 16 bases between them. The CDR3: CASRRQVKTGELFF. In nucleotides, the CDR3 is TGTGCCAGTCGGCGACAGGTTAAAACCGGGGAGCTGTTTTTT.

The J gene is TRBJ2-5, the V gene TRBV4-1; TRBD1 matches at 12 bases. The germline gives CDR1 MGHRA, CDR2 YSYEKL. After removal of 3 bases from V and 7 bases from J, the junction contained 6 bases not matched to a gene. This CDR3 has 15 amino acids. CDR3 loop: CASSHSGTGGRTQYF. In DNA form, the CDR3 reads TGCGCCAGCAGCCATTCCGGGACAGGGGGCCGGACCCAGTACTTC.

This clone came up once. Germline is not matched at one junction end, which may reflect a read error. The CDR3 DNA is TGTGCTAGCAGTTTGGGACTAGCGGGAGGTCAAGAGACCCAGTACTTC. Translation: CASSLGLAGGQETQYF. The genes are TRBV7-7 and TRBJ2-5, with 15 positions matching TRBD2. CDR3 length: 16 residues. Per germline, CDR1 SSHAT and CDR2 FNYEAQ (reference sequence).

This clone was observed a single time. This rearrangement joins TRBV27 to TRBJ1-2, with no clear D. CDR1 and CDR2 from the germline V gene are MNHEY and SMNVEV (reference sequence). V was clipped by 0 bases and J by 8 bases, with 22 bases between them. CDR3 length: 17 residues. CDR3 amino acids: CASSLSRLKEYASGYTF. CDR3 bases: TGTGCCAGCAGTTTATCGCGCTTAAAGGAGTACGCTAGCGGCTACACCTTC.

V gene TRBV5-1 combines with J gene TRBJ2-6; D is unresolved. The CDR3 length is 16 residues. V shed 3 bases and J shed 0 bases, with 10 bases lying between them. Per the germline V gene, CDR1 is SGHRS and CDR2 is YFSETQ. CDR3 protein: CASSSWASSGANVLTF. DNA for the CDR3: TGCGCCAGCAGCTCGTGGGCCAGCTCTGGGGCCAACGTCCTGACTTTC.

This clone appeared a single time. The V call is TRBV4-1, the J call TRBJ2-7, with 10 bases lining up with TRBD2. From germline, CDR1 is MGHRA and CDR2 YSYEKL. V shed 8 bases and J 3 bases; nucleotides not matched to a gene: 10. The CDR3 is made up of 15 amino acids. The CDR3 protein is CASSPGLAIRYEQYF. The CDR3 coding sequence is TGCGCCAGCTCACCGGGACTAGCGATCCGCTACGAGCAGTACTTC.

This clone came up once. The J gene is TRBJ2-2, the V gene TRBV5-1; 8 bases match TRBD1. The CDR3 covers 15 residues. Germline trimming cut 0 bases from V and 4 bases from J; bases unmatched to any gene: 2. CDR1 and CDR2 from the germline V gene are SGHRS and YFSETQ. CDR3 residues: CASSLGTGITGELFF. The CDR3 region has the DNA TGCGCCAGCAGCTTGGGGACAGGGATCACCGGGGAGCTGTTTTTT. The full variable domain, rest sourced from reference TRBV5-1 and TRBJ2-2, is KAGVTQTPRYLIKTRGQQVTLSCSPISGHRSVSWYQQTPGQGLQFLFEYFSETQRNKGNFPGRFSGRQFSNSRSEMNVSTLELGDSALYLCASSLGTGITGELFFGEGSRLTVL.

This chain joins TRBV7-3 and TRBJ2-1; the match to TRBD1 covers 7 bases. V was pared by 1 base and J by 5 bases, with 11 bases of the junction left unmatched. Germline V gives CDR1 SGHTA, CDR2 FQGTGA. This CDR3 comprises 17 residues. In DNA form, the CDR3 reads TGTGCCAGCAGCTTAAACCCCGGGACAGCCAATAACAATGAGCAGTTCTTC. Translated: CASSLNPGTANNNEQFF.

This chain's CDR3 is CASSFRTETQYF. CDR3 nucleotide sequence: TGTGCCAGCAGTTTTAGAACAGAGACCCAGTACTTC. The chain has TRBV28 and TRBJ2-5; no reliable D call. Germline-derived CDR1 and CDR2 are MDHEN and SYDVKM. The CDR3 is made up of 12 amino acids. The V end was cut by 3 bases, the J end by 4 bases, with 6 bases between. Looking up the rest from reference TRBV28 and TRBJ2-5 gives the full variable domain: DVKVTQSSRYLVKRTGEKVFLECVQDMDHENMFWYRQDPGLGLRLIYFSYDVKMKEKGDIPEGYSVSREKKERFSLILESASTNQTSMYLCASSFRTETQYFGPGTRLLVL.

The chain carries TRBV19 and TRBJ2-7; D may be TRBD1 (5 bases). The V gene lost 1 base and the J gene lost 3 bases, with 10 bases spanning the gap. The CDR3 runs 14 residues. Germline values: CDR1 LNHDA, CDR2 SQIVND (reference sequence). The CDR3, as DNA: TGTGCCAGTAGTATAGCCTCGACAGACTACGAGCAGTACTTC. Amino acids: CASSIASTDYEQYF.

Here the CDR3 DNA reads TGCGCCAGCAGCTTGGTGGCATCGGAGGCCAATGAGCAGTTCTTC. Translated: CASSLVASEANEQFF. The gene calls are TRBV5-1 and TRBJ2-1; weak D call: TRBD2 (5 bases). Trimming removed 0 bases at V and 6 bases at J, with 13 bases between. The V gene's germline CDR1 is SGHRS and CDR2 YFSETQ. The CDR3 sequence is 15 residues long.

The chain couples TRBV4-3 to TRBJ2-1, with 10 bases aligning to TRBD2. The V and J ends lost 1 base and 9 bases, in that order; junction bases with no gene match: 6. The CDR3 spans 15 residues. The germline gives CDR1 LGHNA, CDR2 YSLEER. CDR3 coding DNA: TGCGCCAGCAGCCAAGGCACTAGCGGGACCAGTGAGCAGTTCTTC. Translating it yields CASSQGTSGTSEQFF.

The chain uses TRBV6-5 and TRBJ2-5; 12 positions agree with TRBD2. The CDR3 runs to 15 residues. Per the germline V gene, CDR1 is MNHEY and CDR2 is SVGAGI. J lost 4 bases, V lost 7 bases, and 7 bases had no gene match. The chain's CDR3 is CASTKTSGSGETQYF. Written as DNA, the CDR3 is TGTGCCAGCACCAAGACTAGCGGGAGCGGAGAGACCCAGTACTTC.

The chain recombines TRBV30 with TRBJ1-1; weak D call: TRBD1 (5 bases). The germline V gene encodes CDR1 GTSNPN and CDR2 SVGIG (reference sequence). CDR3 length equals 14 residues. V dropped 0 bases and J dropped 0 bases, with 8 bases sitting between them. CDR3 loop: CAWSVGVLNTEAFF. The CDR3 region has the DNA TGTGCCTGGAGTGTAGGGGTTTTGAACACTGAAGCTTTCTTT.

The chain carries TRBV5-1 and TRBJ2-7; D possibly corresponds to TRBD2 (6 bases). Germline V lookup: CDR1 SGHRS, CDR2 YFSETQ. The CDR3 extends over 15 amino acids. The V and J ends lost 1 base and 2 bases respectively, with 13 bases between them. CDR3 region: CASSLYGGATYEQYF. The CDR3 DNA is TGCGCCAGCAGCTTGTATGGCGGGGCTACCTACGAGCAGTACTTC. The whole variable domain, remainder taken from reference TRBV5-1 and TRBJ2-7, is KAGVTQTPRYLIKTRGQQVTLSCSPISGHRSVSWYQQTPGQGLQFLFEYFSETQRNKGNFPGRFSGRQFSNSRSEMNVSTLELGDSALYLCASSLYGGATYEQYFGPGTRLTVT.

The genes are TRBV7-2 and TRBJ1-2; 12 nucleotides align to TRBD1. The V segment lost 5 bases and the J segment 8 bases; nucleotides outside the gene matches: 9. The CDR3 is 15 residues long. Germline values: CDR1 SGHTA, CDR2 FQGNSA. CDR3 nucleotide sequence: TGTGCCAGCAGCGTGATCGGGACAGGGGGCGGGGGCTACACCTTC. This translates into CASSVIGTGGGGYTF.

The chain has TRBV2 and TRBJ2-1; 8 bases map to TRBD1. Per the germline V gene, CDR1 is SNHLY and CDR2 is FYNNEI. This CDR3 is built from 14 residues. Trimming at V came to 4 bases and at J to 7 bases, leaving 6 bases not matched to a gene. The CDR3 DNA is TGTGCCAGCAGTGGACAGGGGCAGGGGAATGAGCAGTTCTTC. Its translation is CASSGQGQGNEQFF.

The rearrangement links TRBV5-6 to TRBJ2-3, with D possibly being TRBD2 (5 bases). The germline gives CDR1 SGHDT, CDR2 YYEEEE. The CDR3 spans 14 residues. Trimming shortened V by 0 bases and J by 1 base, and 6 bases separated the two germline ends. DNA for the CDR3: TGTGCCAGCAGCTTGGCCGGGGGCACAGATACGCAGTATTTT. The encoded protein is CASSLAGGTDTQYF. The complete variable domain, with remaining parts taken from reference TRBV5-6 and TRBJ2-3, reads DAGVTQSPTHLIKTRGQQVTLRCSPKSGHDTVSWYQQALGQGPQFIFQYYEEEERQRGNFPDRFSGHQFPNYSSELNVNALLLGDSALYLCASSLAGGTDTQYFGPGTRLTVL.

This clone was recorded once. The chain is built from TRBV18 and TRBJ2-7; TRBD1 matches at 9 bases. Germline V gives CDR1 KGHSH, CDR2 LQKENI. CDR3 length: 13 residues. The junction had 4 bases not matched to a gene; V was cut back by 5 bases and J by 5 bases. CDR3 sequence (DNA): TGTGCCAGCTCAGCCGGACAGGGGAACGAGCAGTACTTC. It is translated as CASSAGQGNEQYF.